These 29 T cell receptor beta chains came from one sample sequenced in a study of tumor and adjacent non-tumor tissue in lung cancer. RNA was extracted from bulk tissue without any cell sorting. The library came from three nested PCR rounds adapted from ARM-PCR protocols. MiXCR, applied by TCRdb to the multiplex PCR reads, yields one record per CDR3 protein. The table shows fewer than 85,000 distinct CDR3 sequences, with around 77% occurring only once. The sequenced material came from lung tumor tissue. The receptors derive from a woman in her forties or fifties with non-small cell lung cancer.

Concerning this clonotype: The junction shows a germline mismatch at one end, possibly a read error. The rearrangement joins TRBV24-1 to TRBJ2-5; D unresolved. The CDR3 spans 12 residues. Germline V gene lookup returns CDR1 KGHDR and CDR2 SFDVKD. DNA of the CDR3: TGTGCCACCAGTGACTGTAGAGAGACCCATTACTTC. Protein: CATSDCRETHYF.

Details on this clonotype: This clone may be a read error of a much larger clone one base away. V usage is TRBV2 and J usage is TRBJ1-6; D uncertain. CDR1 and CDR2 (germline): SNHLY, FYNNEI. This CDR3 spans 12 amino acids. The DNA for the CDR3 is TGTGCCAGAAGTGTGGGTTATTCACCCCTCCACTTT. Translating it yields CARSVGYSPLHF.

Of note for this clonotype: Because it lacks the conserved phenylalanine or tryptophan at the end, this CDR3 is likely a read error. This chain links TRBV28 with TRBJ2-1; TRBD2 matches 9 bases. Per the germline V gene, CDR1 is MDHEN and CDR2 is SYDVKM. The CDR3 has 15 amino acids. After removal of 2 bases from V and 6 bases from J, the junction contained 5 bases not matched to a gene. The chain's CDR3 is CASSLGLAGVNEQFS. CDR3 nucleotides: TGTGCCAGCAGTTTAGGGTTAGCGGGAGTCAATGAGCAGTTCTCC.

In regard to this clonotype: As the CDR3 is not closed by the conserved phenylalanine or tryptophan, this likely results from a read error. The rearrangement links TRBV6-2 or TRBV6-3 to TRBJ2-7, with TRBD2 matching over 8 bases. V lost 0 bases to trimming and J lost 4 bases; unmatched junction nucleotides: 5. The V gene's germline CDR1 is MNHEY and CDR2 SVGEGT. CDR3 length: 15 amino acids. CDR3 in DNA: TGTGCCAGCAGTTACTCGGCGGGGGGTATTTACGAGCAGTACCTC. It codes for CASSYSAGGIYEQYL.

This clonotype showed up many times. In DNA, the CDR3 is TGTGCCATCAGTGAGTTCAGGGGTGGGAACACTGAAGCTTTCTTT. It is translated as CAISEFRGGNTEAFF. V usage is TRBV10-3 and J usage is TRBJ1-1, with D possibly being TRBD1 (6 bases). The CDR3 covers 15 residues. Germline V gives CDR1 ENHRY, CDR2 SYGVKD. Trimming left V 1 base short and J 1 base short, with 10 bases between.

This clonotype was seen just once. Given the absence of the conserved phenylalanine or tryptophan at the CDR3 end, a read error is likely. The chain links TRBV6-5 to TRBJ2-5; TRBD1 matches 7 bases. The length of the CDR3 is 14 residues. The germline gives CDR1 MNHEY, CDR2 SVGAGI. The CDR3 here is CASSVQGDRETQYL. The CDR3 DNA reads as TGTGCAAGCAGTGTTCAGGGGGATCGTGAGACCCAGTACCTC.

For this clonotype: Mismatch with germline at one junction end may stem from a read error. The V call is TRBV28, the J call TRBJ2-4, with D possibly being TRBD1 or TRBD2 (5 bases each). The CDR3 covers 14 residues. Looked up from germline, CDR1 is MDHEN and CDR2 is SYDVKM. CDR3 sequence: CATHFWDGKNIQYF. In nucleotides, the CDR3 is TGTGCCACCCACTTTTGGGACGGTAAAAACATCCAGTACTTC.

The V and J genes are TRBV11-1 and TRBJ2-1; no clear D gene. Trimming pared 11 bases from V and 8 bases from J, leaving 25 bases between. Germline values: CDR1 SGHAT, CDR2 FQDESV (reference sequence). This CDR3 contains 15 residues. This CDR3 reads CAGSPTPSTGDEQFF. CDR3 bases: TGTGCCGGTAGCCCGACTCCCTCGACGGGCGATGAGCAGTTCTTC.

With respect to this clonotype: Because the CDR3 is missing its conserved closing phenylalanine or tryptophan, this is likely a read error. J is TRBJ1-2 and V is TRBV29-1, with D tentatively TRBD1 (6 bases). This CDR3 comprises 14 residues. Per the germline V gene, CDR1 is SQVTM and CDR2 is ANQGSEA. Deletions cut 5 bases from V and 3 bases from J, with 16 bases between. DNA of the CDR3: TGCAGCGTTAATTCGGGGGCGCGAGACTATGGCTACACCCTC. Translation: CSVNSGARDYGYTL.

In regard to this clonotype: As the CDR3 is not closed by the conserved phenylalanine or tryptophan, this likely results from a read error. The DNA is omitted, as the CDR3 cannot be located on it reliably, and the CDR3 follows TCRdb's listing. The J gene is TRBJ2-1, the V gene TRBV29-1. Germline V gives CDR1 SQVTM, CDR2 ANQGSEA. The CDR3 is made up of 16 amino acids, end residues included. The CDR3: CSVESPTRSSYNEQFY.

In regard to this clonotype: At one of its ends the junction is not consistent with the germline gene, which may arise from a read error. The V call is TRBV10-2, the J call TRBJ2-7; 8 bases are a match to TRBD2. This CDR3 region has 13 residues. Germline V CDR1 and CDR2: WSHSY, SAAADI. DNA of the CDR3: TGCACCAGCACTAGCGGTACCACCTACGAGCAGTACTTC. It encodes CTSTSGTTYEQYF.

This clonotype occurred many times. The rearrangement joins TRBV7-9 to TRBJ1-2; 10 bases match TRBD1. Germline V gives CDR1 SEHNR, CDR2 FQNEAQ (reference sequence). V shed 5 bases, J shed 7 bases, and the junction held 7 bases outside the gene matches. The CDR3 contains 14 residues. CDR3 sequence reads: CASSEGDRGIGYTF. CDR3 sequence (DNA): TGTGCCAGCAGCGAGGGGGACAGGGGAATTGGCTACACCTTC.

The genes are TRBV6-6 and TRBJ1-5, with D possibly matching TRBD1 (5 bases). The J call may be mistaken, given a closer DNA end match to TRBJ2-3. This CDR3 spans 15 amino acids. Germline CDR1 reads MNHNY; CDR2 reads SVGAGI (reference sequence). The CDR3 here is CASSHGQGTNQPQYF. Here the CDR3 DNA reads TGTGCCAGCAGTCACGGCCAGGGTACTAATCAGCCCCAGTATTTT.

Concerning this clonotype: The junction and the germline gene differ at one end; a read error may be behind it. The rearrangement links TRBV11-2 to TRBJ2-1; 7 bases are a match to TRBD1. Per the germline V gene, CDR1 is SGHAT and CDR2 is FQNNGV. This CDR3 contains 14 residues. The CDR3 DNA reads as TGTGCCAGCAGCTCTCTTGCCGGGACAGCAATGCAACTCTTC. This translates into CASSSLAGTAMQLF.

The chain couples TRBV20-1 to TRBJ2-2; 10 bases align to TRBD1. The CDR3 extends over 15 amino acids. V gave up 5 bases and J gave up 4 bases; unmatched junction bases: 7. The germline CDR1 and CDR2 sequences are DFQATT and SNEGSKA (reference sequence). CDR3 sequence reads: CSAPRQGAGTGELFF. The CDR3 nucleotides are TGCAGTGCTCCACGACAGGGGGCAGGCACCGGGGAGCTGTTTTTT.

At least ten counts were recorded for this clonotype. In DNA form, the CDR3 reads TGTGCCAGCAGTTCATTGTCCGGGGAGCTGTTTTTT. Amino acids: CASSSLSGELFF. J is TRBJ2-2 and V is TRBV28; D gene unclear. The CDR3 extends over 12 amino acids. Per the germline V gene, CDR1 is MDHEN and CDR2 is SYDVKM. V was pared by 4 bases and J by 6 bases, with 6 bases between.

As regards this clonotype: At one boundary the junction diverges from the germline segment, which might be a read error. V usage is TRBV6-6 and J usage is TRBJ2-7, with D tentatively TRBD1 or TRBD2 (5 bases each). CDR3 length: 13 amino acids. Per germline, CDR1 MNHNY and CDR2 SVGAGI (reference sequence). The CDR3 sequence is CVSRRDGRVEQYF. The CDR3 coding sequence is TGTGTCAGCAGACGGGACGGACGGGTAGAACAGTACTTC.

Comments on this clonotype: The junction shows a germline mismatch at one end, possibly a read error. V usage is TRBV4-2 and J usage is TRBJ2-3, with TRBD2 matching 13 bases. This CDR3 has 17 residues. Germline V lookup: CDR1 LGHNA, CDR2 YNFKEQ. CDR3 region: CTSSQEGGLAGSDTQYF. In DNA form, the CDR3 reads TGTACCAGCAGCCAAGAGGGGGGACTAGCGGGATCAGATACGCAGTACTTT.

On this clonotype: A read error may be the cause here, since a much bigger clone is one base away. The chain joins TRBV28 to TRBJ1-2; the D is unclear. Per germline, CDR1 MDHEN and CDR2 SYDVKM. The CDR3 is 11 amino acids. The CDR3 sequence is CASRANYVYTF. The CDR3 DNA follows: TGTGCCAGCAGAGCTAACTATGTCTACACCTTC.

Comments on this clonotype: As the CDR3 is not closed by the conserved phenylalanine or tryptophan, this likely results from a read error. The DNA is omitted, as the CDR3 cannot be located on it reliably, and the CDR3 follows TCRdb's listing. The rearrangement joins TRBV29-1 to TRBJ2-5. The CDR3 comprises 11 residues, both ends counted. The germline V gene has CDR1 SQVTM and CDR2 ANQGSEA. This CDR3 reads CSAGPVETQYS.

This clonotype has at least ten counts. The V gene is TRBV5-1, the J gene TRBJ1-1; possibly TRBD1 for D (5 bases). V shed 3 bases and J shed 3 bases, with 12 bases lying between them. This CDR3 has 14 residues. Germline CDR1 is SGHRS and CDR2 is YFSETQ. The CDR3 is CASSSRALDTEAFF. The CDR3 nucleotides read TGCGCCAGCAGCTCCAGGGCTTTGGACACTGAAGCTTTCTTT. The entire variable domain, with the rest obtained from reference TRBV5-1 and TRBJ1-1, is as follows: KAGVTQTPRYLIKTRGQQVTLSCSPISGHRSVSWYQQTPGQGLQFLFEYFSETQRNKGNFPGRFSGRQFSNSRSEMNVSTLELGDSALYLCASSSRALDTEAFFGQGTRLTVV.

As to this clonotype: This clone may be a read error of a much larger clone one base away. The chain recombines TRBV5-6 with TRBJ2-5; 7 bases map to TRBD2. This CDR3 has 14 residues. CDR1 and CDR2 (germline): SGHDT, YYEEEE. DNA for the CDR3: TGTGTCAGCAGCCGCCTCGGGACTAACTTGCCCCAGTACTTC. Amino acids: CVSSRLGTNLPQYF.

About this clonotype itself: This may be a read error: a much more frequent sequence differs by one nucleotide. No conserved phenylalanine or tryptophan ends this CDR3, so it is likely a read error. The limits of the CDR3 on the DNA are not certain, so only TCRdb's listed CDR3 is given. The gene calls are TRBV28 and TRBJ2-1. Germline V gene lookup returns CDR1 MDHEN and CDR2 SYDVKM. The CDR3 is 9 residues long, ends included. This CDR3 reads CASSTRRFL.

In regard to this clonotype: Given the absence of the conserved phenylalanine or tryptophan at the CDR3 end, a read error is likely. V and J are TRBV11-2 and TRBJ1-1; TRBD1 is a possible D gene (5 bases). CDR1 and CDR2 from the germline V gene are SGHAT and FQNNGV. The CDR3 runs to 12 residues. Here the CDR3 reads CVSSLKGTEAFS. CDR3 sequence (DNA): TGTGTCAGCAGCTTAAAGGGGACTGAAGCTTTCTCT.

J is TRBJ2-1 and V is TRBV29-1, with 7 nucleotides matching TRBD2. This CDR3 is built from 16 residues. Germline CDR1 SQVTM, CDR2 ANQGSEA. With V trimmed by 0 bases and J by 9 bases, 14 bases remained unmatched. This chain's CDR3 is CSVEDRGLVGDGEQFF. CDR3 sequence (DNA): TGCAGCGTTGAAGATCGAGGACTAGTGGGAGATGGTGAGCAGTTCTTC.

This rearrangement joins TRBV6-5 to TRBJ1-5; TRBD1 matches at 8 bases. Germline CDR1 reads MNHEY; CDR2 reads SVGAGI. The CDR3 is made up of 14 amino acids. Trimming cost V 9 bases and J 7 bases; bases outside gene matches: 11. CDR3 nucleotide sequence: TGTGCCAGAAGTATTACAGGGGGTGGGCAGCCCCAGCATTTT. Translated, it gives CARSITGGGQPQHF.

This clonotype has only a few counts. One end of the junction is discordant with germline, which a read error may explain. The gene calls are TRBV20-1 and TRBJ2-3, with a possible D match to TRBD2 (5 bases). The CDR3 loop spans 16 amino acids. Germline V gene data show CDR1 as DFQATT and CDR2 as SNEGSKA (reference sequence). In nucleotides, the CDR3 is TGTAGTACTAGAGAGGCAGGCCTATCAACCACAGATACGCAGTATTTT. The encoded protein is CSTREAGLSTTDTQYF.

This clonotype was seen many times. The chain joins TRBV5-1 to TRBJ2-5; D might be TRBD2 (6 bases). Germline CDR1 is SGHRS and CDR2 is YFSETQ. The length of the CDR3 is 12 residues. With 5 bases removed from V and 2 bases from J, the gap between germline ends came to 7 bases. This CDR3 is CASRGGQETQYF. In nucleotides, the CDR3 is TGCGCCAGCAGGGGGGGACAAGAGACCCAGTACTTC.

The chain carries TRBV12-3 or TRBV12-4 and TRBJ1-4; no definite D call. This CDR3 region has 14 residues. The CDR3 protein is CVNSLSGSNEKLFF. CDR3 nucleotides: TGTGTCAACAGTTTATCAGGATCTAATGAAAAACTGTTTTTT.